This TCR beta chain was observed in a study of control samples from healthy donors and cancer patients. Assay used: immunoSEQ multiplex PCR; TCRdb lists only in-frame clones, some missing. The table has roughly 180,000 clones, 91% seen once. The junction had 5 bases not matched to a gene; V was cut back by 7 bases and J by 0 bases. The germline gives CDR1 WNHNN, CDR2 SYGVQD (reference sequence). The length of the CDR3 is 15 residues. The chain is built from TRBV10-1 and TRBJ1-5; 8 bases are shared with TRBD1. Material: blood. The origin of this receptor is a woman in her forties in good health. In nucleotides, the CDR3 is TGCGCCAGCATGACAGGGGACTATAGCAATCAGCCCCAGCATTTT. This translates into CASMTGDYSNQPQHF.